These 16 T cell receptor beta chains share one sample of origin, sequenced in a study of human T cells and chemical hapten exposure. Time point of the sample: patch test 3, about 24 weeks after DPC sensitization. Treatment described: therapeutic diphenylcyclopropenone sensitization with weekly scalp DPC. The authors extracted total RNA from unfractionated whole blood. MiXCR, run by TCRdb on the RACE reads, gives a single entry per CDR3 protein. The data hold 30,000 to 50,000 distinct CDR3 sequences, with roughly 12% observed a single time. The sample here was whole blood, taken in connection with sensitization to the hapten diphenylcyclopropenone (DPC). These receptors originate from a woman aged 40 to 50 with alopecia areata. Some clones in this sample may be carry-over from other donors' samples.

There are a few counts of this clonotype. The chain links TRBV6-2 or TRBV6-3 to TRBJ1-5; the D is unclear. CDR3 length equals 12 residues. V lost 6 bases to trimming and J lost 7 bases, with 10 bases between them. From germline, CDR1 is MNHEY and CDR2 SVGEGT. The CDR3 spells CASSNVLQPQHF. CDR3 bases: TGTGCCAGCAGCAACGTTTTACAGCCCCAGCATTTT.

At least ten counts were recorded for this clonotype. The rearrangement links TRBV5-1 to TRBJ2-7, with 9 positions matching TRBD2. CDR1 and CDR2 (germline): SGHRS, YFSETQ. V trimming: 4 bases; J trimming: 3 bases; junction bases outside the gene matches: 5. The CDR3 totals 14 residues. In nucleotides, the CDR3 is TGCGCCAGCAGCGCTAGCGGGACGGGCTACGAGCAGTACTTC. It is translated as CASSASGTGYEQYF.

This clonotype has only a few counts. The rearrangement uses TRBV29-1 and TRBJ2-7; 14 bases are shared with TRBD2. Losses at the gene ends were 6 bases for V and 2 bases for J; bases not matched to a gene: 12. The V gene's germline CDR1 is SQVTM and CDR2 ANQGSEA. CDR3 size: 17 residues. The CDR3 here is CSVGYNGLAGGAYEQYF. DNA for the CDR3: TGCAGCGTAGGTTACAACGGACTAGCGGGAGGTGCCTACGAGCAGTACTTC.

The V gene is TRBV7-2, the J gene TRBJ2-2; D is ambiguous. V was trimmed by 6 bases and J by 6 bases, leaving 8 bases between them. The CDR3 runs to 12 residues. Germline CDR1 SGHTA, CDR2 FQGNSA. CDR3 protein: CASRYHAGELFF. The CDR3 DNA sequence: TGTGCCAGCAGATATCACGCCGGGGAGCTGTTTTTT.

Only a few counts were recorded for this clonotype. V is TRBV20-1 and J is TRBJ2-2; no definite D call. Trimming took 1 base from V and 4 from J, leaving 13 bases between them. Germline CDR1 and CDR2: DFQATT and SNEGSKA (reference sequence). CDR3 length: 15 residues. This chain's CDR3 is CSARAVTAVTGELFF. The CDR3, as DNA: TGCAGTGCTAGAGCGGTCACCGCGGTCACCGGGGAGCTGTTTTTT.

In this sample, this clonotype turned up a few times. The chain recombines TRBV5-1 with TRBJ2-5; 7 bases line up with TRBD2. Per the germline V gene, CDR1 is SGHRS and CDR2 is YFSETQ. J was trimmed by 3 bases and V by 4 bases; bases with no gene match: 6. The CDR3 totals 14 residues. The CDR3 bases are TGCGCCAGCAGCCCGAACGGACTAGAAGAGACCCAGTACTTC. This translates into CASSPNGLEETQYF.

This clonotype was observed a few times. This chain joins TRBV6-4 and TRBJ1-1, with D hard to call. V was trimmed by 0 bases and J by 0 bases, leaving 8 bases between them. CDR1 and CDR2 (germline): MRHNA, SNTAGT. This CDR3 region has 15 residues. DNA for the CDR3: TGTGCCAGCAGTGACTCGAACAGCATGAACACTGAAGCTTTCTTT. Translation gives CASSDSNSMNTEAFF.

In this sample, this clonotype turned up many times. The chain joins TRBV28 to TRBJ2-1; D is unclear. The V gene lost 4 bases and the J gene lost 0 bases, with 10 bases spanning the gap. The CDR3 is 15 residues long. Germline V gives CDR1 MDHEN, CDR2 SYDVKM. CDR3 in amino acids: CASSYQRASYNEQFF. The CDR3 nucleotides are TGTGCCAGCAGTTACCAAAGGGCCTCCTACAATGAGCAGTTCTTC.

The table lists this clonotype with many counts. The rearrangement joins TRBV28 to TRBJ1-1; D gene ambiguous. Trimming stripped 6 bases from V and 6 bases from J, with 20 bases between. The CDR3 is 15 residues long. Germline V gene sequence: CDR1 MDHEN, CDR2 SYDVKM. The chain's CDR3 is CASSPGQPGMAEAFF. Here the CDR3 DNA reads TGTGCCAGCAGCCCGGGCCAGCCCGGGATGGCTGAAGCTTTCTTT.

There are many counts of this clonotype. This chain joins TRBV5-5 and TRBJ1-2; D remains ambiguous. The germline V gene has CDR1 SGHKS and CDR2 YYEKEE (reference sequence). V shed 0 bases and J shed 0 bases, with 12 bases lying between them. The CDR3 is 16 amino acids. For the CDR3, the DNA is TGTGCCAGCAGCTTGGGCCGGGGTATAGCTAACTATGGCTACACCTTC. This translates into CASSLGRGIANYGYTF.

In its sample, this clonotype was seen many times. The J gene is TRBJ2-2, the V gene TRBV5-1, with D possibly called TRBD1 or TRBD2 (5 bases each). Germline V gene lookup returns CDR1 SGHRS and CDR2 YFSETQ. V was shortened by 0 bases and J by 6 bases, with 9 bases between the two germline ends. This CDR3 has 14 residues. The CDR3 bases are TGCGCCAGCAGCTTGGGGGACGGTCCCGGGGAGCTGTTTTTT. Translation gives CASSLGDGPGELFF.

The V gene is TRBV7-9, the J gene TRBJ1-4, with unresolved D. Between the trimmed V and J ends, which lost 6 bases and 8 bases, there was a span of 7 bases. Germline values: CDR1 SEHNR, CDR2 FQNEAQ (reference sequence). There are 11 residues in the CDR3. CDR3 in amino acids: CASRSTEKLFF. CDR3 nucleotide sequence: TGTGCCAGCAGATCCACAGAAAAACTGTTTTTT.

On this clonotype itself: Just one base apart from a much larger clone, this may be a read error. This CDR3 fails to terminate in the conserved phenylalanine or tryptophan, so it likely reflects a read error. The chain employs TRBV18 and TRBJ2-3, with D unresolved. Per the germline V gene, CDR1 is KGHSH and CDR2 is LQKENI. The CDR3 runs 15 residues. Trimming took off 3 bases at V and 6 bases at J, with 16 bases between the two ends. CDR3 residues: CASSPDGPPGDTQYS. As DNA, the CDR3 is TGTGCCAGCTCACCGGACGGCCCCCCTGGGGATACGCAGTATTCT.

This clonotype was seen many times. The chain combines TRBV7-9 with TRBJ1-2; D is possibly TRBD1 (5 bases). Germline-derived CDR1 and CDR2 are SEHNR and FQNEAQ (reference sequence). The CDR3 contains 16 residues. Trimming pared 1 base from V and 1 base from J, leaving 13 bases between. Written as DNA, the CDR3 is TGTGCCAGCAGCTTAGACGGGGCGCGTAATAACTATGGCTACACCTTC. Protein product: CASSLDGARNNYGYTF.

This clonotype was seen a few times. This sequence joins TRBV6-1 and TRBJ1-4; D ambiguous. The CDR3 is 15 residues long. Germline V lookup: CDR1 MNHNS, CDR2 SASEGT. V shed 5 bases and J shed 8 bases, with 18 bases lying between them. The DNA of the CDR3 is TGTGCCAGCAGTTCGCTCCTTGTGGGCGCGGAAAAACTGTTTTTT. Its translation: CASSSLLVGAEKLFF.

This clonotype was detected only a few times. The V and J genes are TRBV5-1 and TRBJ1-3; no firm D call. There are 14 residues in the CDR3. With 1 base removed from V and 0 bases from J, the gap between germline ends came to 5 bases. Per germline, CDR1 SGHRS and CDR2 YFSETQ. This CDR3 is CASSLSISGNTIYF. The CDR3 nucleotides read TGCGCCAGCAGCTTGAGCATCTCTGGAAACACCATATATTTT.